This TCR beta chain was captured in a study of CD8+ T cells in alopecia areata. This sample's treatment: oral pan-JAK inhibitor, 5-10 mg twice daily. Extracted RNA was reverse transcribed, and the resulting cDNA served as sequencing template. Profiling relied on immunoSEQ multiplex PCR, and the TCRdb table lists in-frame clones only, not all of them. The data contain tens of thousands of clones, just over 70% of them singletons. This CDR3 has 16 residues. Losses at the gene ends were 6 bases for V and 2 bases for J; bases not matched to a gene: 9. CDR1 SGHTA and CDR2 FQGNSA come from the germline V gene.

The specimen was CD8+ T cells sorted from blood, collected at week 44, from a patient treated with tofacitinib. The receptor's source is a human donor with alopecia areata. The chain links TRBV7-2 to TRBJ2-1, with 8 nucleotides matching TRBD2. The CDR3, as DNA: TGTGCCAGCAGTCAACTAGCGGAGCCACCCTACAATGAGCAGTTCTTC. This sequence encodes CASSQLAEPPYNEQFF.